The rows below give T cell receptor beta chains drawn from one sample of a study of CD8 T cells in ankylosing spondylitis. MiXCR, applied by TCRdb to the 5' RACE reads, yields one record per CDR3 protein. The sample includes some 92,000 distinct CDR3 sequences, more than 25% of them seen just once. The specimen was blood, either unsorted or a sorted T cell fraction (not recorded which). Receptors were obtained from a male donor with ankylosing spondylitis or in good health (not recorded which). Both conserved end residues are part of each CDR3. A D gene is named only where the DNA matches it firmly.

CDR3 protein: CASSAAAYSTDTQYF
J gene: TRBJ2-3
D gene: .
V gene: TRBV9

CDR3 protein: CASADRLAGNEQFF
J gene: TRBJ2-1
D gene: TRBD2
V gene: TRBV2

CDR3 protein: CASSQRGARETQYF
J gene: TRBJ2-5
D gene: TRBD2
V gene: TRBV3-1

CDR3 protein: CASREGTGGFETQYF
J gene: TRBJ2-5
D gene: TRBD1
V gene: TRBV5-1

CDR3 protein: CASSLISTGVEDTQYF
J gene: TRBJ2-3
D gene: .
V gene: TRBV7-3

CDR3 protein: CSAGGWGYTF
J gene: TRBJ1-2
D gene: .
V gene: TRBV20-1

CDR3 protein: CSLAGGPGTQYF
J gene: TRBJ2-5
D gene: TRBD2
V gene: TRBV20-1

CDR3 protein: CASSDRDRGTEAFF
J gene: TRBJ1-1
D gene: TRBD1
V gene: TRBV27

CDR3 protein: CSARDLGDNYGYTF
J gene: TRBJ1-2
D gene: .
V gene: TRBV20-1

CDR3 protein: CASSQDATRDTQYF
J gene: TRBJ2-3
D gene: .
V gene: TRBV3-1

CDR3 protein: CASSRDRERDTEAFF
J gene: TRBJ1-1
D gene: TRBD1
V gene: TRBV6-1